These 9 T cell receptor beta chains came from one sample sequenced in a study of cytomegalovirus exposure and HLA in healthy donors. The study ran its PCR with 60 Vbeta and 13 Jbeta primers. Produced via immunoSEQ multiplex PCR; TCRdb's table is partial and in-frame only. The data contain roughly 140,000 clones, over 60% of them singletons. The sequencing input was PBMCs. These TCRs come from a woman younger than 45 in good health and CMV-seronegative.

V and J are TRBV9 and TRBJ2-3; possible D gene TRBD2, 6 bases. The CDR3 has 16 residues. Germline CDR1 is SGDLS and CDR2 is YYNGEE. Trimming took 4 bases from V and 1 from J, leaving 16 bases between them. The CDR3: CASSRATGLGTDTQYF. The CDR3 DNA sequence: TGTGCCAGCAGCCGAGCCACGGGACTTGGCACAGATACGCAGTATTTT.

The J gene is TRBJ2-7, the V gene TRBV4-1; 8 bases fit TRBD2. V lost 0 bases, J lost 3 bases, and 10 bases stayed unmatched. CDR3 length equals 17 residues. Germline V lookup: CDR1 MGHRA, CDR2 YSYEKL. The CDR3 nucleotides are TGCGCCAGCAGCCAAGATTATTTAGCGGGGACCCTCTACGAGCAGTACTTC. Protein sequence: CASSQDYLAGTLYEQYF.

The rearrangement joins TRBV5-1 to TRBJ1-2; TRBD1 agrees at 8 bases. CDR3 length: 16 residues. The V and J ends lost 0 bases and 6 bases, in that order; junction bases with no gene match: 10. From germline, CDR1 is SGHRS and CDR2 YFSETQ. This chain's CDR3 is CASSLAEQGGEHGYTF. CDR3 bases: TGCGCCAGCAGCTTGGCCGAACAGGGGGGGGAGCATGGCTACACCTTC. Looking up the rest from reference TRBV5-1 and TRBJ1-2 gives the full variable domain: KAGVTQTPRYLIKTRGQQVTLSCSPISGHRSVSWYQQTPGQGLQFLFEYFSETQRNKGNFPGRFSGRQFSNSRSEMNVSTLELGDSALYLCASSLAEQGGEHGYTFGSGTRLTVV.

The chain employs TRBV4-2 and TRBJ1-4; unclear D gene. This CDR3 has 15 residues. Germline values: CDR1 LGHNA, CDR2 YNFKEQ. V lost 0 bases, J lost 3 bases, and 8 bases lay in between. In nucleotides, the CDR3 is TGTGCCAGCAGCCAAGATGACGGAGCTAATGAAAAACTGTTTTTT. It codes for CASSQDDGANEKLFF.

This clone was detected a few times. The rearrangement uses TRBV5-4 and TRBJ1-1, with D possibly matching TRBD1 (5 bases). Looked up from germline, CDR1 is SGHNT and CDR2 is YYREEE (reference sequence). Trimming left V 4 bases short and J 1 base short, with 17 bases between. The CDR3 runs to 16 residues. The CDR3 bases are TGTGCCAGCAGCCTCTTAGAGGTGCAGGGGAACACTGAAGCTTTCTTT. Amino acid sequence: CASSLLEVQGNTEAFF.

This sequence joins TRBV19 and TRBJ2-3; 7 bases line up with TRBD2. Germline CDR1 and CDR2: LNHDA and SQIVND (reference sequence). The CDR3 has 16 residues. V was pared by 0 bases and J by 1 base, with 4 bases of the junction left unmatched. The CDR3 DNA reads TGTGCCAGTAGTATAGAGGGCCTAGCGGGCACAGATACGCAGTATTTT. Translation gives CASSIEGLAGTDTQYF.

The chain links TRBV5-1 to TRBJ2-2; unclear D gene. This CDR3 spans 17 amino acids. The ends were cut back, 4 bases at V and 0 bases at J, with 16 bases in the middle. CDR1 SGHRS and CDR2 YFSETQ come from the germline V gene. The DNA of the CDR3 is TGCGCCAGCAGCCACATCACAGCCCGCGCGAACACCGGGGAGCTGTTTTTT. Residues: CASSHITARANTGELFF.

The genes are TRBV29-1 and TRBJ2-1; TRBD2 agrees at 12 bases. The ends lost 3 bases at V and 9 bases at J; junction bases unmatched: 6. From germline, CDR1 is SQVTM and CDR2 ANQGSEA. The CDR3 contains 14 residues. CDR3 DNA sequence: TGCAGCGTTGACAGGCTAGCGGGGGGGAGTGAGCAGTTCTTC. Its translation is CSVDRLAGGSEQFF.

In this sample, this clone turned up once. This chain connects TRBV5-4 to TRBJ1-1; TRBD1 aligns across 7 bases. Germline-derived CDR1 and CDR2 are SGHNT and YYREEE (reference sequence). With V trimmed by 6 bases and J by 8 bases, 4 bases remained unmatched. This CDR3 contains 11 residues. CDR3 nucleotide sequence: TGTGCCAGCACCCAGGGACAGGAAGCTTTCTTT. Translated, it gives CASTQGQEAFF.